The present TCR beta chain was sequenced within a study of cytomegalovirus exposure and HLA in healthy donors. The overall study: A later analysis reported the same platform for the 120 or so validation repertoires and the approximately 720 first-cohort repertoires. Overall study results and limits: Many donors carried some public TCRs, although rarity characterized most TCR sequences.

The method was immunoSEQ multiplex PCR; TCRdb's version includes in-frame clones alone and lacks a portion of them. The sample contains over 120,000 clones, about 87% of which appear only once. In its sample, this clone was seen a few times. The antigen is undetermined. Deletions cut 3 bases from V and 5 bases from J, with 16 bases between. CDR3 size: 16 residues. Germline-derived CDR1 and CDR2 are MGHRA and YSYEKL. The genes are TRBV4-1 and TRBJ2-2; the D gene is possibly TRBD1 (5 bases). Sequencing was done on a sample of PBMCs. The source is a man aged 18-30 years in good health and CMV-seropositive. CDR3 region: CASSQPDSWLTGELFF. DNA for the CDR3: TGCGCCAGCAGCCAGCCCGACAGCTGGTTAACCGGGGAGCTGTTTTTT.